Listed below are T cell receptor beta chains from one sample, sequenced in a study of T-cell reconstitution after alpha-beta-depleted transplantation in children. TCRdb reprocessed the PCR reads with MiXCR, giving one entry per CDR3 protein. The sample lists fewer than 750,000 distinct CDR3 sequences, around 23% occurring once. The source material was PBMCs, mostly from graft donor cells, sampled 360 days after TCRalphabeta/CD19-depleted stem cell transplant. The origin of the receptors is a boy younger than two who had a stem cell transplant for acute myeloid leukemia, so the T cells may come from the graft donor. The CDR3 runs from the conserved cysteine through the conserved F or W. The D gene is left open where the match is weak. The size entry is marked missing in some rows and otherwise reads once, few, many or a size class.

TRBV12-3/TRBV12-4	TRBJ2-7	many	-	18	TGTGCCAGCAGTTCCATCAACCCCCGACTAGTCGTTCAGTACGAGCAGTACTTC	CASSSINPRLVVQYEQYF
TRBV6-2/TRBV6-3	TRBJ2-7	-	-	11	TGTGCCAGCACGTTCGCTTACGAGCAGTACTTC	CASTFAYEQYF
TRBV6-1	TRBJ1-1	-	-	15	TGTGCCAGCAGCGCCATCCCGGACAGTCACAGAGAAGCTTTCTTT	CASSAIPDSHREAFF
TRBV28	TRBJ1-5	many	TRBD1	13	TGTGCCACGATACCACAGGGGACTCAGCCCCAGCATTTT	CATIPQGTQPQHF
TRBV20-1	TRBJ1-5	many	TRBD1	13	TGCAGTGCAGTCGACAGGGGGAATCAGCCCCAGCATTTT	CSAVDRGNQPQHF
TRBV11-1	TRBJ2-3	-	TRBD2	18	TGTGCCAGCAGCTACTTCACAATCCTAGCGGGGGGGTCAGATACGCAGTATTTT	CASSYFTILAGGSDTQYF
TRBV12-3/TRBV12-4	TRBJ2-5	few	-	15	TGTGCCAGCAGTACGGGGGCCAGGTCGTCGGGGACCCAGTACTTC	CASSTGARSSGTQYF
TRBV2	TRBJ2-2	many	TRBD1	15	TGTGCCAGCAGGCGACAGGGGGCGAACACCGGGGAGCTGTTTTTT	CASRRQGANTGELFF
TRBV12-3/TRBV12-4	TRBJ2-4	-	-	11	TGTGCCAGCGGAATGAGAGACATTCAGTACTTC	CASGMRDIQYF
TRBV4-3	TRBJ2-3	once	TRBD2	15	TGCGCCAGCAGCCAAGTTAGCGGGGGGTGGGATACGCAGTATTTT	CASSQVSGGWDTQYF